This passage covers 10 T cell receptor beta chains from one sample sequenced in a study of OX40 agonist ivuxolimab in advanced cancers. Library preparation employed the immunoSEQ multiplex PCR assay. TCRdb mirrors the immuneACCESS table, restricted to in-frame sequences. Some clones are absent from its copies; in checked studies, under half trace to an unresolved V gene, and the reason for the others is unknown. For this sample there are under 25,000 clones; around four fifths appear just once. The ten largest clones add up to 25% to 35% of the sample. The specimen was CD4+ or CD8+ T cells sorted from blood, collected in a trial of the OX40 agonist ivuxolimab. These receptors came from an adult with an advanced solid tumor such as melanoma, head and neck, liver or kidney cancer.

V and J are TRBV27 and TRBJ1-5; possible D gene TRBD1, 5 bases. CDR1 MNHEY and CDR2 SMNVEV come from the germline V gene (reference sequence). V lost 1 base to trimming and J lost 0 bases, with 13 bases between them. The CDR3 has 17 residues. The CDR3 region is CASSLFARDYSNQPQHF. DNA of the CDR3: TGTGCCAGCAGTTTATTTGCCCGGGACTATAGCAATCAGCCCCAGCATTTT.

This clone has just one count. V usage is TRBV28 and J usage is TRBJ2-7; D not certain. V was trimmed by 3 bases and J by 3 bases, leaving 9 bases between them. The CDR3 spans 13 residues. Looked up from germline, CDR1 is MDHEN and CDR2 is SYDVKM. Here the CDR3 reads CASSLGNLYEQYF. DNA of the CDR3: TGTGCCAGCAGTTTGGGAAACCTCTACGAGCAGTACTTC.

The CDR3 region is CASPGQAGFSTDTQYF. CDR3 DNA sequence: TGTGCCAGTCCGGGACAGGCGGGATTTAGCACAGATACGCAGTATTTT. This chain uses TRBV21-1 with TRBJ2-3; whether TRBD1, the table's D call, matches the DNA was not checked. TRBV21-1 is a pseudogene. The CDR3 contains 16 residues.

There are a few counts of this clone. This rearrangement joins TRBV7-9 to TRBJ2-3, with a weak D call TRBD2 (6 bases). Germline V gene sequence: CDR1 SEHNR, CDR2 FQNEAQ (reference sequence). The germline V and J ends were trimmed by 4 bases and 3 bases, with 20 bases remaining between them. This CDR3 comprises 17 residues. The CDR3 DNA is TGTGCCAGCAGCTCCTTAACGGCGGGACTTCGAACAGATACGCAGTATTTT. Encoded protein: CASSSLTAGLRTDTQYF. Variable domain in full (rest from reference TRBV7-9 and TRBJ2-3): DTGVSQNPRHKITKRGQNVTFRCDPISEHNRLYWYRQTLGQGPEFLTYFQNEAQLEKSRLLSDRFSAERPKGSFSTLEIQRTEQGDSAMYLCASSSLTAGLRTDTQYFGPGTRLTVL.

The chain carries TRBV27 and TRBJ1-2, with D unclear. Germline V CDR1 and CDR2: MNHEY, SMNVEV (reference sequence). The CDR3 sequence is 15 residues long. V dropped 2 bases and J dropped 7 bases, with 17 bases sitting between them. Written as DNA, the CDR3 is TGTGCCAGCAGTTTAATCGGACCGACGACAAGTGGCTACACCTTC. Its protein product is CASSLIGPTTSGYTF.

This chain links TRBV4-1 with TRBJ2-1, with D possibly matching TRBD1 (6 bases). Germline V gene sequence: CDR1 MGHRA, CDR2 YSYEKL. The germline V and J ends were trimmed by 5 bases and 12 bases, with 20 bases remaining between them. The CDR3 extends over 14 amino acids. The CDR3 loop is CASSVTQGRGAQFF. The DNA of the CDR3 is TGCGCCAGCAGCGTGACACAGGGCCGAGGCGCGCAGTTCTTC.

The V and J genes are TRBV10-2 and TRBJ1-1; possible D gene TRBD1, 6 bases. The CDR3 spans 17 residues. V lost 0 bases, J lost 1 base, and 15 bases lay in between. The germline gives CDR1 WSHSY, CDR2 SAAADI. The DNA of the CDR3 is TGCGCCAGCAGTGAGTCTTCGAAGAGGGGGGCGAACACTGAAGCTTTCTTT. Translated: CASSESSKRGANTEAFF.

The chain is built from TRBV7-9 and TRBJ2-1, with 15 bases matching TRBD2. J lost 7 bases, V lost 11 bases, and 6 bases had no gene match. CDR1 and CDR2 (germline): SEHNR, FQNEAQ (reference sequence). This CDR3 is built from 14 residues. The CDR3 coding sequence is TGTGCCGGCACTGGGACTAGCGGGAGGAATGAGCAGTTCTTC. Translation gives CAGTGTSGRNEQFF.

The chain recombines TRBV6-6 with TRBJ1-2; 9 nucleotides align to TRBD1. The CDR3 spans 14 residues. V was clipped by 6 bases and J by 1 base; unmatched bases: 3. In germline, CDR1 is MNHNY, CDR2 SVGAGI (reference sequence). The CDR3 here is CASSPTGGNYGYTF. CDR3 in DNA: TGTGCCAGCAGCCCGACAGGGGGTAACTATGGCTACACCTTC.

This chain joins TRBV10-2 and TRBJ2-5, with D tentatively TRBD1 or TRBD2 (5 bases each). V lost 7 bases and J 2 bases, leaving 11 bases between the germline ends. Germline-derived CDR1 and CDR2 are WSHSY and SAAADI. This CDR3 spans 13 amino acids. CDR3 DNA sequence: TGCGCCAGCATGGGACGGCAACAAGAGACCCAGTACTTC. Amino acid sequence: CASMGRQQETQYF.